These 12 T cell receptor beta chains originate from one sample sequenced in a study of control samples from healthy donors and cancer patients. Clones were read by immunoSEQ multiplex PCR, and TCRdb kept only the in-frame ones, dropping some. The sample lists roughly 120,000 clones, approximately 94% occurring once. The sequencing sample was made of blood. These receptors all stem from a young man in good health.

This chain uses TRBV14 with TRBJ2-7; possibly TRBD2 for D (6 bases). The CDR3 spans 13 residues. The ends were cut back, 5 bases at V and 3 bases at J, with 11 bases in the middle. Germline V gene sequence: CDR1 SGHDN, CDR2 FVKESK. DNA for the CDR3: TGTGCCAGCAGCGGGACTCTTTTCTACGAGCAGTACTTC. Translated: CASSGTLFYEQYF.

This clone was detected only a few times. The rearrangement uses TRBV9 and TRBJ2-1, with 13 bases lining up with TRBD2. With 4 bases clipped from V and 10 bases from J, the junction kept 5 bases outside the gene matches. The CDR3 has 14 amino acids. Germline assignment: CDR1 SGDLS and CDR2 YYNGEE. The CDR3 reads CASSLGLAGKEQFF. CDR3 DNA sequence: TGTGCCAGCAGCCTGGGACTAGCGGGGAAAGAGCAGTTCTTC.

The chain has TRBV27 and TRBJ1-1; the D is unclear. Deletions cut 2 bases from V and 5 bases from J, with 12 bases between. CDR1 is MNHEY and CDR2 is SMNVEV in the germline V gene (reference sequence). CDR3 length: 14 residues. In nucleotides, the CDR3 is TGTGCCAGCAGTTTAAAGACCCTTGGGACTGAAGCTTTCTTT. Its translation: CASSLKTLGTEAFF.

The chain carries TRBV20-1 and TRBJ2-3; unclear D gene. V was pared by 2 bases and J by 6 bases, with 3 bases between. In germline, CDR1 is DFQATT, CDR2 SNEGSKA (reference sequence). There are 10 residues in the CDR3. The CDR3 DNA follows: TGCAGTGCTAGATGGGATACGCAGTATTTT. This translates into CSARWDTQYF.

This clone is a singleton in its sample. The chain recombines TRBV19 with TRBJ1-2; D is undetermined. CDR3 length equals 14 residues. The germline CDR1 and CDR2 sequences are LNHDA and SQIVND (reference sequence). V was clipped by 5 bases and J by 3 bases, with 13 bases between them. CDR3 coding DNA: TGTGCCAGTAGTCTGGGCGGCCTTGACTATGGCTACACCTTC. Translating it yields CASSLGGLDYGYTF. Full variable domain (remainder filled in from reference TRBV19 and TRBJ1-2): DGGITQSPKYLFRKEGQNVTLSCEQNLNHDAMYWYRQDPGQGLRLIYYSQIVNDFQKGDIAEGYSVSREKKESFPLTVTSAQKNPTAFYLCASSLGGLDYGYTFGSGTRLTVV.

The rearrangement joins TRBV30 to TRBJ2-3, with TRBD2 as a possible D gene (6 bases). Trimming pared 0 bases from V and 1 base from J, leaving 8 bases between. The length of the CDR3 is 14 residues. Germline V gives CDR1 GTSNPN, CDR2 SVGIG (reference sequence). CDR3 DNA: TGTGCCTGGAGTGTCGGGGGAGGCACAGATACGCAGTATTTT. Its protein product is CAWSVGGGTDTQYF.

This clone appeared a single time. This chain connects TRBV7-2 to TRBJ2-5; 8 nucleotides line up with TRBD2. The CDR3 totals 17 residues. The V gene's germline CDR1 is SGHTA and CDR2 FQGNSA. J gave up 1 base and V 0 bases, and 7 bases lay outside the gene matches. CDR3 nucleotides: TGTGCCAGCAGCTTAGCGCAAAAGCGGGGGATCCAAGAGACCCAGTACTTC. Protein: CASSLAQKRGIQETQYF.

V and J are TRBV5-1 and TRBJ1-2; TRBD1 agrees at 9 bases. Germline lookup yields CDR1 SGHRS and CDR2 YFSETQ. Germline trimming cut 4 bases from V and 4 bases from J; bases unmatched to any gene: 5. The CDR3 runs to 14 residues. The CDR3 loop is CASSSRDRAYGYTF. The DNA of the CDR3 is TGCGCCAGCAGCAGCCGGGACAGGGCCTATGGCTACACCTTC.

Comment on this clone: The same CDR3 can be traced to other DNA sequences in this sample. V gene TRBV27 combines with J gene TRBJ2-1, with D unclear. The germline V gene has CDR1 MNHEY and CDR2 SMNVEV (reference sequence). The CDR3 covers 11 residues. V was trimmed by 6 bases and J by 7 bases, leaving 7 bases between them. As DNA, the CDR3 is TGTGCCAGCAGCAACTTAAATGAGCAGTTCTTC. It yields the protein CASSNLNEQFF.

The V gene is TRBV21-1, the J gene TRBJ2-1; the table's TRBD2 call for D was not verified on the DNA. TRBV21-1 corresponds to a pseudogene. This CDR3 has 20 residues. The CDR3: CASSKFGKRGGSPGNNEQFF. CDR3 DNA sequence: TGTGCCAGCAGCAAATTCGGAAAAAGGGGAGGGAGCCCAGGCAACAATGAGCAGTTCTTC.

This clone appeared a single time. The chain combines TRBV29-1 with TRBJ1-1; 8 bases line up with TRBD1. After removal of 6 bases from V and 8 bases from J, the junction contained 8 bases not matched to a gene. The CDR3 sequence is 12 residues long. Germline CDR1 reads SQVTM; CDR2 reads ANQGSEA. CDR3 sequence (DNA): TGCAGCGTAGAGGACAGGGCGGGAGAAGCTTTCTTT. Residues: CSVEDRAGEAFF.

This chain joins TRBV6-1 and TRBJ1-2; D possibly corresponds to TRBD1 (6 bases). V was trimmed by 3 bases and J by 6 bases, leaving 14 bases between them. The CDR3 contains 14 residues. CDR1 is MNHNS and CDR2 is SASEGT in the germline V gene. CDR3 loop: CASSDRQGRDGYTF. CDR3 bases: TGTGCCAGCAGTGATAGGCAGGGGCGAGATGGCTACACCTTC.